A selection of T cell receptor beta chains follows, all from one sample in a study of blood T cells in healthy people across ages. From the 5' RACE reads, TCRdb called clonotypes with MiXCR, one entry per CDR3 protein. The repertoire holds about 640,000 distinct CDR3 sequences, about 30% seen once, with around 16% in the top ten. Sequenced material: blood. The origin of the receptors is a woman older than 75 in good health. Both conserved end residues are trimmed from each CDR3.

j_call v_call cdr3_aa
TRBJ2-2 TRBV7-2 ASNFRGPLSGELF
TRBJ2-5 TRBV6-6 ASSLQGIAYNEQY
TRBJ1-4 TRBV4-1 ASSQDLGAGEKLF
TRBJ2-5 TRBV7-6 ASSLGAEAQY
TRBJ1-1 TRBV7-2 ASSLDQTGITEAF
TRBJ1-1 TRBV30 AWSHMGTEAF
TRBJ2-5 TRBV7-7 ASTWSRQETQY
TRBJ1-6 TRBV12-3/TRBV12-4 ASSWGQLNSPLH
TRBJ2-1 TRBV9 ASSATGTSGYNEQF
TRBJ1-1 TRBV20-1 SGKSRQSLNTEAF
TRBJ2-3 TRBV12-3/TRBV12-4 ASSWASGGVFDTQY
TRBJ1-3 TRBV7-8 ASSFGRVLNPGNTIY
TRBJ2-1 TRBV29-1 SVDWGLGDEQF